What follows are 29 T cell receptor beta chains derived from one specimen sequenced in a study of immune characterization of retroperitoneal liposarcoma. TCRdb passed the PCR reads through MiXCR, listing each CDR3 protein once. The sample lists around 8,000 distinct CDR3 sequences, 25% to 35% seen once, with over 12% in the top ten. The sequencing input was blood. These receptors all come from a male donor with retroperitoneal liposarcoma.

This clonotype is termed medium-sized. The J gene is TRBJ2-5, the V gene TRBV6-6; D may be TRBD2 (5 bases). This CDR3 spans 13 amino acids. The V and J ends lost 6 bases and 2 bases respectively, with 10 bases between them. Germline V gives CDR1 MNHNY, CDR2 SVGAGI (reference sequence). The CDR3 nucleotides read TGTGCCAGCAGCCGCCCGGGACAAGAGACCCAGTACTTC. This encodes CASSRPGQETQYF.

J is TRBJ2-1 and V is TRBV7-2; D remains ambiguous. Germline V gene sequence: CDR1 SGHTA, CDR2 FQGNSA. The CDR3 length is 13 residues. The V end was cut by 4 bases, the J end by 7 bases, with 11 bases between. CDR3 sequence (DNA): TGTGCCAGCAGCTCGTATGTCGAGAATGAGCAGTTCTTC. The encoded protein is CASSSYVENEQFF.

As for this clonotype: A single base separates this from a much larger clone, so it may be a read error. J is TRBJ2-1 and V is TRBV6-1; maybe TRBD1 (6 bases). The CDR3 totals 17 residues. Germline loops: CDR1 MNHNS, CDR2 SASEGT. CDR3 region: CTSTTGIRTGSYNEQFF. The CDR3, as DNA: TGTACCAGCACGACAGGTATCAGGACGGGCTCCTACAATGAGCAGTTCTTC.

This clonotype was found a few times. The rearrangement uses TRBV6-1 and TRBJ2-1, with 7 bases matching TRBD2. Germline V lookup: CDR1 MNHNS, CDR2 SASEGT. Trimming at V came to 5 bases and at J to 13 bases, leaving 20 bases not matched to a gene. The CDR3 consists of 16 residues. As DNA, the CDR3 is TGTGCCAGCAGTTCTCCGAGCGGGGAGGGCCAAGAGACCCAGTTCTTC. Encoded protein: CASSSPSGEGQETQFF.

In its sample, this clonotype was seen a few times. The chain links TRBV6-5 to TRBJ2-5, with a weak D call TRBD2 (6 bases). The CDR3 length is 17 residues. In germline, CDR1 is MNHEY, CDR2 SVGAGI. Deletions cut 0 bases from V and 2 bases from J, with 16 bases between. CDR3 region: CASSYSRGGAGQETQYF. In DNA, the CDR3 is TGTGCCAGCAGTTACTCGAGAGGCGGGGCGGGGCAAGAGACCCAGTACTTC.

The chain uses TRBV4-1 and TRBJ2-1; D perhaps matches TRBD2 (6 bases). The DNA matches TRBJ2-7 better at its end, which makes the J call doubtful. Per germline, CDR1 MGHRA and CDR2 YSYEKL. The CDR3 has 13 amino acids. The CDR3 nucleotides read TGCGCCAGCGCCCGACTAGGCTCGTACGAGCAGTACTTC. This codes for CASARLGSYEQYF.

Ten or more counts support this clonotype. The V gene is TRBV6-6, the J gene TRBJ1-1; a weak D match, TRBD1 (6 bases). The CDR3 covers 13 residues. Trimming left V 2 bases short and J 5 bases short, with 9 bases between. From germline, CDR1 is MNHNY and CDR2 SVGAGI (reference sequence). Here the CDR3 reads CASSYRGGTEAFF. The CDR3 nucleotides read TGTGCCAGCAGTTACAGGGGGGGGACTGAAGCTTTCTTT.

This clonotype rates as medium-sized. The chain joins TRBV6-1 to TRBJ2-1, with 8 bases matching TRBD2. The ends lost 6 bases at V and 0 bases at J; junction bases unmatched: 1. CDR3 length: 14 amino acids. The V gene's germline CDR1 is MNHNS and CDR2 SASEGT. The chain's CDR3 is CASRTSGSYNEQFF. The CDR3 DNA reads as TGTGCCAGCAGAACTAGCGGCTCCTACAATGAGCAGTTCTTC.

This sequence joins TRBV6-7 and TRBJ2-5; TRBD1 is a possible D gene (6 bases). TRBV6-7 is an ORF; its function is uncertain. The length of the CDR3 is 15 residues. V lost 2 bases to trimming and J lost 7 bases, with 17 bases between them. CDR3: CASSYKRTDKRTQYF. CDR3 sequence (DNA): TGTGCCAGCAGTTACAAACGGACAGACAAGAGGACCCAGTACTTC.

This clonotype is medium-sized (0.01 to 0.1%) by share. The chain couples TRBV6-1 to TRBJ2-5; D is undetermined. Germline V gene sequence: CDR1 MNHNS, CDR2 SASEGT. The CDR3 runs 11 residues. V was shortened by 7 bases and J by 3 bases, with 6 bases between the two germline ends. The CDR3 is CASIKEETQYF. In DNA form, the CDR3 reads TGTGCCAGCATCAAGGAAGAGACCCAGTACTTC.

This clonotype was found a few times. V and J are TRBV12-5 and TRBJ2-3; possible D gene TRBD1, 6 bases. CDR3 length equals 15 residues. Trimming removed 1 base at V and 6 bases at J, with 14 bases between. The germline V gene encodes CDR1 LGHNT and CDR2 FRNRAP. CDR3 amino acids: CASGLGRGQGDTQYF. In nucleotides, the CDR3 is TGTGCTAGTGGTTTGGGACGGGGCCAGGGGGATACGCAGTATTTT.

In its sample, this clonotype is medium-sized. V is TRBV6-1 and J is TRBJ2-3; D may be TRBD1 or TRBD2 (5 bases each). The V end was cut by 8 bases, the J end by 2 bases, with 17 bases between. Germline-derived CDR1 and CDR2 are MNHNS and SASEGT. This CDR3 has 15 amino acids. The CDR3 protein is CASRPRGVFTDTQYF. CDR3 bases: TGTGCCAGCCGCCCACGGGGCGTCTTCACAGATACGCAGTATTTT.

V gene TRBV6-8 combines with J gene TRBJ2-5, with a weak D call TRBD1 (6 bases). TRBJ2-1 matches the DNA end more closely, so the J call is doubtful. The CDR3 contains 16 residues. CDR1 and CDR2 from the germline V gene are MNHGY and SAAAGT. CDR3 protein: CASSYVQGRAYNEQFF. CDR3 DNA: TGTGCCAGCAGTTACGTGCAGGGGAGAGCCTACAATGAGCAGTTCTTC.

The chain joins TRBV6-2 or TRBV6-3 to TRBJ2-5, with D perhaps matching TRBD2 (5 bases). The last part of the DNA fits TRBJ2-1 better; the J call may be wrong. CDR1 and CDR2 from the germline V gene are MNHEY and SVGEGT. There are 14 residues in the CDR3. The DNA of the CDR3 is TGTGCCAGCAGTTACGAGGGTGGTAGAAGTGAGCAGTTCTTC. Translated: CASSYEGGRSEQFF.

CDR3 amino acids: CASSYGPSSYEQYF. In DNA, the CDR3 is TGTGCCAGCAGTTACGGACCTAGCTCCTACGAGCAGTACTTC. The J gene is TRBJ2-7, the V gene TRBV6-6; D unclear. Trimming left V 2 bases short and J 0 bases short, with 8 bases between. The CDR3 contains 14 residues. CDR1 MNHNY and CDR2 SVGAGI come from the germline V gene (reference sequence).

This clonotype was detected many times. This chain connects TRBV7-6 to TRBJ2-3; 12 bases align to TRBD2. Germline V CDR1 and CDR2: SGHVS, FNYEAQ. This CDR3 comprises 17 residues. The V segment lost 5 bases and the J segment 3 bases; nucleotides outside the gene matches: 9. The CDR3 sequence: CASSPRRLAGATDTQYF. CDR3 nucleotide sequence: TGTGCCAGCAGCCCCCGTCGACTAGCGGGAGCGACAGATACGCAGTATTTT. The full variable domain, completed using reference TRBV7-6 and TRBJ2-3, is GAGVSQSPRYKVTKRGQDVALRCDPISGHVSLYWYRQALGQGPEFLTYFNYEAQQDKSGLPNDRFSAERPEGSISTLTIQRTEQRDSAMYRCASSPRRLAGATDTQYFGPGTRLTVL.

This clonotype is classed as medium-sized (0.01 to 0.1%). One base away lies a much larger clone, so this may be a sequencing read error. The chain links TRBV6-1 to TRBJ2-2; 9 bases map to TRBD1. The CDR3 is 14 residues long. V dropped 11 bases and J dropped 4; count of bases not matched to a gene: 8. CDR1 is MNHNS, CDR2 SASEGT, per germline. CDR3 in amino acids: CASAGTGSTGELFF. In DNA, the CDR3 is TGTGCCTCGGCGGGGACAGGGTCCACCGGGGAGCTGTTTTTT.

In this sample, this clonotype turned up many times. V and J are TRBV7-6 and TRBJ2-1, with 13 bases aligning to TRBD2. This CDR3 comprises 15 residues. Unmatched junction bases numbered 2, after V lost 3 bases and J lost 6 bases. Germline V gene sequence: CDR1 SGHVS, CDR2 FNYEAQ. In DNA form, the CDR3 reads TGTGCCAGCAGCTTGGGACTAGCGGGGATCAATGAGCAGTTCTTC. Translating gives CASSLGLAGINEQFF.

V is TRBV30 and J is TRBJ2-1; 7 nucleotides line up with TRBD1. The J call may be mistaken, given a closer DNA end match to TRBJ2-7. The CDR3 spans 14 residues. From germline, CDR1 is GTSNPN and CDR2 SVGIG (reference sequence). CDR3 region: CAWSVGGQVYEQYF. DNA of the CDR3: TGTGCCTGGAGTGTAGGAGGACAGGTCTACGAGCAGTACTTC.

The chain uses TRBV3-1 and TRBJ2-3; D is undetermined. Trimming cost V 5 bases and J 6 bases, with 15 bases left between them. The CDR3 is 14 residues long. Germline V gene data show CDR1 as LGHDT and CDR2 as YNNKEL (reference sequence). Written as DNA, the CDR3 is TGTGCCAGCAGCTATATGGCCCGAGGCGATACGCAGTATTTT. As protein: CASSYMARGDTQYF.

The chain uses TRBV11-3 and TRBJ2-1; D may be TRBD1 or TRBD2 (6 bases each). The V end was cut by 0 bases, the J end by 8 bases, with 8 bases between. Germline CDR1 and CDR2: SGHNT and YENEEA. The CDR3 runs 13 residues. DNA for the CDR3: TGTGCCAGCAGCTTAGAAAGGGGGGATGAGCAGTTCTTC. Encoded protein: CASSLERGDEQFF.

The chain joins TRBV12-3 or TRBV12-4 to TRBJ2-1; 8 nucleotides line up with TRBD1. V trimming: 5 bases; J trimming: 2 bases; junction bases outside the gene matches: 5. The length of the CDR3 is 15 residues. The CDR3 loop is CASSTDRGPYNEQFF. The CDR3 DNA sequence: TGTGCCAGCAGTACAGACAGGGGACCCTACAATGAGCAGTTCTTC.

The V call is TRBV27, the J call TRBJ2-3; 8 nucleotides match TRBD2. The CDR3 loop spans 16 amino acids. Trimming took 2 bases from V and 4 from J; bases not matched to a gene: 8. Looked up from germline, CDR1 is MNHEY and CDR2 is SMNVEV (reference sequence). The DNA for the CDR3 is TGTGCCAGCAGTTTACTAGCGGGTGAAAGGGCAGATACGCAGTATTTT. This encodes CASSLLAGERADTQYF.

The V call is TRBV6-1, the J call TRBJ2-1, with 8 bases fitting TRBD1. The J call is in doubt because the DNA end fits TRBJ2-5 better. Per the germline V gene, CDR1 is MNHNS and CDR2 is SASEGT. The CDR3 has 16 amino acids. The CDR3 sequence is CASSEAPGGPLETQYF. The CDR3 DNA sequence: TGTGCCAGCAGTGAAGCGCCAGGGGGCCCACTAGAGACCCAGTACTTC.

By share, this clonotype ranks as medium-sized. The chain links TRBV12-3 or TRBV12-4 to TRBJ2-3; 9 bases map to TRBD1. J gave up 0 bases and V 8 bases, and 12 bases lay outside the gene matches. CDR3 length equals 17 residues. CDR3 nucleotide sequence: TGTGCCAGCTTACAGGGGGCGAGCTTCTCTAGCACAGATACGCAGTATTTT. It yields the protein CASLQGASFSSTDTQYF.

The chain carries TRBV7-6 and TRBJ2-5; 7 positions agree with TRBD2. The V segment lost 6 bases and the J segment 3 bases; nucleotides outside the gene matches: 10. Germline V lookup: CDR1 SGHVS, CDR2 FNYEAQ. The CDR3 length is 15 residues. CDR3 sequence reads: CASSENGGGEETQYF. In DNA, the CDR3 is TGTGCCAGCAGTGAGAATGGGGGGGGGGAAGAGACCCAGTACTTC.

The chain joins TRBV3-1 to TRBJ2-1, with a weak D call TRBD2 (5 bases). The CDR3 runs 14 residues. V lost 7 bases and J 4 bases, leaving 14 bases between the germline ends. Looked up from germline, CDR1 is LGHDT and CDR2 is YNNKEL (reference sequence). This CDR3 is CASTRGVGYNEQFF. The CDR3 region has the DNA TGTGCCAGCACCCGGGGAGTGGGGTACAATGAGCAGTTCTTC.

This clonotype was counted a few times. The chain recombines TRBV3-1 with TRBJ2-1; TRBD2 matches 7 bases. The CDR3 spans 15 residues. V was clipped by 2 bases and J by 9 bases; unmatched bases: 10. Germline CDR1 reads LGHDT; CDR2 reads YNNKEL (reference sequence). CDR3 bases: TGTGCCAGCAGCCAAATAGCGGGTCGCCCGGGTGAGCAGTTCTTC. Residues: CASSQIAGRPGEQFF.

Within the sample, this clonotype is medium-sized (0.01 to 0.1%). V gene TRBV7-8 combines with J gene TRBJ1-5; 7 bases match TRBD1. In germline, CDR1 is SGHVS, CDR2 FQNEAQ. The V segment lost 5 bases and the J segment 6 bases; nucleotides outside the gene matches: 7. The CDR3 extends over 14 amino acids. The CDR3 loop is CASSPTGFSQPQHF. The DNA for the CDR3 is TGTGCCAGCAGCCCGACAGGGTTCAGTCAGCCCCAGCATTTT.